This TCR beta chain was identified during a study of human CD8 memory T cell subsets. Worth noting for this clonotype: Its antigen is not known.

UMI-labeled 5' RACE was the method by which TCR beta libraries were made. TCRdb reanalyzed the 5' RACE reads, giving one entry per CDR3 protein sequence and no DNA. This table lists some 10,000 distinct CDR3 sequences. Study-wide points: A similarly high level of diversity characterized stem-like memory and precursor exhausted T cells, unlike effector memory cells.

From germline, CDR1 is SGHDN and CDR2 FVKESK. CDR3 length equals 15 residues. The TPEX subset meant dysfunctional early memory CD8+ cells, CCR7+ PD-1+ TIGIT+. Duplicate vials holding roughly 150,000 sorted CD8+ T cells per subset yielded the RNA. The specimen was CD8+ T cells from PBMCs. The gene calls are TRBV14 and TRBJ2-7. This clonotype was obtained from a human donor in good health. The CDR3 sequence is CASSQELPATYEQYF.